Detailed here is one T cell receptor (beta chain). The antigen is unknown. The PCR was carried out with 60 Vbeta primers and 13 Jbeta primers. Profiling relied on immunoSEQ multiplex PCR, and the TCRdb table lists in-frame clones only, not all of them. The sample holds tens of thousands of clones; around four fifths are singletons and the top ten take about 1.4%. Per the germline V gene, CDR1 is SEHNR and CDR2 is FQNEAQ (reference sequence). The CDR3 is 15 residues long. V shed 1 base and J 2 bases; nucleotides not matched to a gene: 4. This specimen comes from a study of cytomegalovirus exposure and HLA in healthy donors. The wider study: Early on, a data release was issued that held about 85 million unique TCRs from HLA-typed donors.

Points from the study as a whole: One cluster of highly shared sequence variants probably arose as a sequencing artifact.

This chain uses TRBV7-9 with TRBJ1-1; 7 bases are a match to TRBD1. This receptor was taken from a man aged 25 to 45 in good health and CMV-seronegative. The specimen was PBMCs. CDR3 residues: CASSLVGQQNTEAFF. The CDR3, as DNA: TGTGCCAGCAGCTTAGTGGGACAGCAAAACACTGAAGCTTTCTTT.